The sequence of this T cell receptor (beta chain) was determined in a study of blood T cells in healthy people across ages. Study findings and constraints: A greater number of naive CD4+ cells and higher diversity distinguished long-lived donors from aged donors.

It was ten milliliters of peripheral blood that were drawn from each donor. Using a J-beta primer mix together with a sample-barcoded 5' primer, a second PCR was run for roughly 6 to 12 cycles. One entry per CDR3 protein results from TCRdb running MiXCR on the 5' RACE reads. The data show some 900,000 distinct CDR3 sequences, 40% to 60% seen once. Germline CDR1 MNHNY, CDR2 SVGAGI (reference sequence). CDR3 length: 15 residues. V lost 2 bases, J lost 1 base, and 11 bases lay in between. A remark on this clonotype: Its antigen is unknown.

This clonotype was obtained from a man aged 25-45 years in good health. The J gene is TRBJ1-2, the V gene TRBV6-6; D uncertain. Sequenced sample: blood. CDR3 bases: TGTGCCAGCAGTTACCTGTCAGGCGTTAACTATGGCTACACCTTC. Translating it yields CASSYLSGVNYGYTF.